This T cell receptor beta chain was documented in a study of preoperative IRX-2 immunotherapy in early breast cancer. The germline V gene encodes CDR1 MNHEY and CDR2 SMNVEV (reference sequence). V lost 3 bases and J 2 bases, leaving 3 bases between the germline ends. The CDR3 covers 12 residues. As to treatment: preoperative locoregional IRX-2 cytokine immunotherapy. Samples came from a phase Ib trial of preoperative locoregional IRX-2 cytokine immunotherapy. This table comes from immunoSEQ multiplex PCR, and its TCRdb copy is limited to in-frame clones, with some not included. The data contain roughly 62,000 clones, approximately 93% of them singletons.

This specimen was collected from a patient treated with IRX-2 immunotherapy. The sequence was collected from a human donor with breast cancer. V usage is TRBV27 and J usage is TRBJ2-3; D gene ambiguous. CDR3 nucleotides: TGTGCCAGCAGTTTGATCACAGATACGCAGTATTTT. This gives the protein CASSLITDTQYF.